This T cell receptor (beta chain) originates from a study of blood T cells in healthy people across ages. To note about this clonotype: It may be a read error: a sequence one base away is much more abundant.

The CDR3 spans 14 residues. CDR1 is SGHAT, CDR2 FQNNGV, per germline. Primers used in a second PCR of about 6 to 11 cycles were a sample-barcoded 5' primer and a J-beta primer mix. Each cDNA molecule carried a tag from a template-switch adaptor that contained 12 random nucleotides. From the 5' RACE reads, TCRdb called clonotypes with MiXCR, one entry per CDR3 protein. The table records roughly 1,700,000 distinct CDR3 sequences, over 25% of them present only once. This receptor was identified in a woman in her twenties or thirties in good health. The chain has TRBV11-2 and TRBJ2-5, with D tentatively TRBD1 (5 bases). With the DNA end fitting TRBJ2-1 better, the J assignment may be wrong. Sequenced input: blood. CDR3 bases: TGTGCCAGCAGCTCTTACAGGAGCCAAGAGACCCAGTTCTTC. Its translation is CASSSYRSQETQFF.